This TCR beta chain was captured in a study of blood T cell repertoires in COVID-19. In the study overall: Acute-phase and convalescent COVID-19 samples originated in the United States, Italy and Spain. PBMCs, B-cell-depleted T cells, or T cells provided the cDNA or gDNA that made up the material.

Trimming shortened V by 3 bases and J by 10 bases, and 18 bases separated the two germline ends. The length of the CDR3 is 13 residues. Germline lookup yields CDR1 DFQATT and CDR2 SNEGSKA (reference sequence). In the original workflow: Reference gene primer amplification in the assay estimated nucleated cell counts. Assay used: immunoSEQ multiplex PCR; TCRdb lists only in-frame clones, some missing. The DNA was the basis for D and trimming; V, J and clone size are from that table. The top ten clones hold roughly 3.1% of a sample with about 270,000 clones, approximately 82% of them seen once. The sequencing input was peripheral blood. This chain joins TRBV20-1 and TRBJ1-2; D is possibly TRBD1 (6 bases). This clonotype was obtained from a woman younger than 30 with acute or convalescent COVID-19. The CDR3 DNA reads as TGCAGTGCTAGTCTGGCAGGGGTCGGTGACTACACCTTC. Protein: CSASLAGVGDYTF.